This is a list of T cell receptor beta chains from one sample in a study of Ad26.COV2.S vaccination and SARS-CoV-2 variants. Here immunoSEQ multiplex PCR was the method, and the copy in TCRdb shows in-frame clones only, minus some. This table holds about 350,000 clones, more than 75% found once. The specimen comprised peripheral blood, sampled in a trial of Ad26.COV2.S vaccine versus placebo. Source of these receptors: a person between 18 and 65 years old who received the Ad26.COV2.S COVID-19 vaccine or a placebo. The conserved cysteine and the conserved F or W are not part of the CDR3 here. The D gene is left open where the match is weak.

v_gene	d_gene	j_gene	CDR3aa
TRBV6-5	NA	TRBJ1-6	ASSYLGSPLH
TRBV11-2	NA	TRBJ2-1	ASSLESGLLYYEQF
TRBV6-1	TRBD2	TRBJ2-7	ASSEDAGGPYEQY
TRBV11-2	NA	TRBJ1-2	ASSFVGDIGYT
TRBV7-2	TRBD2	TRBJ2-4	ASSLGTSGGAKNIQY
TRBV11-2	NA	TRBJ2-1	ASSLKRGRNEQF
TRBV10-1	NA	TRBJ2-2	ASSDLVTGELF
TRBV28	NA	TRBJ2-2	ASSWGTGELF
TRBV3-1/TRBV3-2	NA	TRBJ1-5	ASSQDVAGGEPQH
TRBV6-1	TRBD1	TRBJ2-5	ASSEVDRGRGTQY
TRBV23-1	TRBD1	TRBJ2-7	ASSQATGDRTYEQY
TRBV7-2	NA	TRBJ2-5	ASSLARTGQETQY
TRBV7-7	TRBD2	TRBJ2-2	ASSVELAGGPGELF
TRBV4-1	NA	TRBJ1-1	ASSPNQGITEAF
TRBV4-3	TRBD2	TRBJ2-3	ASSQVPRKSGGTDTQY
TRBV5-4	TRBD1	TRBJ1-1	ASSLRDRGHTEAF
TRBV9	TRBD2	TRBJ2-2	ASSPEIGLAGATGELF
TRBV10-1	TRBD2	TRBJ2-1	ASSVIAGGPDFDEQF
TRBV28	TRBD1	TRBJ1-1	ASSVGQSTEAF
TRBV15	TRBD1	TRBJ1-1	ATSRKRTGAAEAF
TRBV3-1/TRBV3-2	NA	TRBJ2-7	ASSRTVTYEQY
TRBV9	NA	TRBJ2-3	ASSSLARPDTQY
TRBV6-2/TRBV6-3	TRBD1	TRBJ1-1	ASSIQEGQGALSTEAF
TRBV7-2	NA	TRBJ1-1	ASSLAWGEAF
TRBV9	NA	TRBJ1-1	ASSILGGPTEAF
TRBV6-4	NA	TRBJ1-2	ASSGQAGYGYT
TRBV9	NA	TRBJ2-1	ASSVDGHTYNEQF
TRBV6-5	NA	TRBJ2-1	ASSYSNGRPHEQF
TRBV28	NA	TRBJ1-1	RAGPMNTEAF
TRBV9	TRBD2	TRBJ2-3	ASSVGGRLAGYQDTQY
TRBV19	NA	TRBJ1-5	ASSIGSRRGINQPQH
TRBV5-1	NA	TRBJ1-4	ASSLVGATNEKLF
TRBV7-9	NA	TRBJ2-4	ASSLSGGFPY
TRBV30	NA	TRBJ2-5	AWSGRRGTQETQY
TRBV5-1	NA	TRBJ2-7	ASSYAGTYEQY
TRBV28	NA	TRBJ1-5	ASSLPRGLGNQPQH
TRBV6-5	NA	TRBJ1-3	ASRLPGSGNTIY
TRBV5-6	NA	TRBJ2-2	ASYGGTNTGELF
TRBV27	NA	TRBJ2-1	ASSLFQGSHNEQF
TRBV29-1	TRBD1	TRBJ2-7	SVEEFQGAGYYEQY